This T cell receptor beta chain stems from a study of T cell therapy after organ transplantation (dated by TCRdb to the late 2010s). Turning to the overall study: The therapy products consisted of autologous CMV-specific T cells grown in vitro for roughly two weeks using a peptide pool of 30 HLA class I and II CMV epitopes. Patients were given up to 6 doses of T cells at 2-week intervals and were followed for 29 weeks after finishing therapy. Of the approximately 10 patients, eight were classified as clinical responders and two were classified as nonresponders. The median number of CMV-specific T cells given to patients was 1.92 x 10^8, delivered over 2 to 6 intravenous infusions. Blood samples for the long-term post-therapy time point were collected 20 to 29 weeks after therapy was completed. A follow-up TRBV repertoire analysis was performed on an open-label phase I trial of autologous CMV-specific adoptive T cell therapy in solid-organ transplant recipients. Of the approximately eleven patients, only seven or eight had long-term post-therapy samples available. General findings and caveats noted by the study authors: Nonresponders showed marked pretherapy clonal expansions with minimal repertoire change after therapy. Assessment of confounders such as concurrent antirejection and antiviral medications was prevented by the small cohort. Fold change in CD8 clonality after therapy inversely correlated with pretherapy clonality, suggesting less biased repertoires were more receptive to remodeling. Reduced sample coverage from poor CD8+ T cell yield may be reflected in the few expansions detected in nonresponders. Both transferred clonotypes and endogenous clonotypes not detected in the therapy products appeared to be included in post-therapy reconstitution.

To note about this clone: The antigen it binds to is not known. No base qualities exist here, and no much larger clone lies one base off it.

The sample's time point label, decoded: 20-29 weeks after completion of therapy. The patients had received solid-organ transplants and had cytomegalovirus that was drug-resistant/recurrent. Around 10 people from the trial were chosen for repertoire analysis because post-therapy peripheral blood mononuclear cells were available from them. Viable CD3+CD8+CD4- lymphocytes were isolated from PBMCs by sorting on a BD FACSAria III. The Qiagen DNeasy Kit was used to extract genomic DNA from the sorted cells. Ends trimmed: V by 2 bases, J by 6 bases; bases unmatched to a gene: 7. CDR1 is given as MNHEY and CDR2 as SVGAGI, both from the germline V gene. The CDR3 sequence holds 15 residues, the cysteine and phenylalanine included. This entry keeps only the CDR3 DNA: 45 bases, framed from base 1. TRB CDR3 regions were amplified from genomic DNA with the immunoSEQ two-step, bias-controlled multiplex PCR assay. CDR3 libraries were sequenced on an Illumina NextSeq 500. From the authors' description of their analysis: The immunoSEQ Analyzer platform handled the initial alignment and bioinformatics, which included bias normalization against synthetic CDR3 analogs. V, D and J genes were annotated according to IMGT database definitions. Additional TRBV analyses were carried out with default settings in VDJtools version 1.1.10 and the R package tcR version 2.2.1.11. GLIPH analysis was performed with version 1.0 using default settings. For CDR3 sequences with at least 5 reads, significant changes in clonotype frequency were assessed with a 2-sided binomial test and Benjamini-Hochberg correction (alpha = 0.01). What TCRdb holds here is the immuneACCESS table cut down to in-frame rearrangements. Part of the clones is not present; checked against another copy, under half of the missing clones reflect an unresolved V gene, and the others are unexplained. The D gene and trimming were derived from the DNA, and the V and J assignments and clone size from that table. The sample table lists over 20,000 clones, 84% of them with a count of one. The top ten clones comprise approximately 33% of the sample.

The clonotype originates from a human patient who had received a solid organ transplant and had CMV disease. Following a transplant, some T lymphocytes may have been derived from the graft donor. Specimen: CD8+ T cells from blood, collected after autologous CMV-specific T cell therapy. This chain joins TRBV6-5 to TRBJ1-1, with TRBD1 identical over 9 junction bases. At the DNA level, the sequence is TGTGCCAGCAGTTACAAGGGACAGGGTTGGGCTGAAGCTTTCTTT. The resulting protein is CASSYKGQGWAEAFF.